This T cell receptor (beta chain) was captured in a study of cytomegalovirus exposure and HLA in healthy donors. Overall study results and limits: Productive status was seen about 87% or about 30% of the time for most TCR beta V segments in an earlier analysis. Across all donors, roughly uniform sequencing depth was an assumption of the presence/absence analyses. More than 15,000 TCR beta sequences were associated with HLA alleles at 0.05 false discovery rate in a later analysis. Researchers left out some V segments, among them TRBV6-2 and TRBV6-3, as indistinguishable.

CDR3 length: 17 amino acids. Per germline, CDR1 SEHNR and CDR2 FQNEAQ (reference sequence). The V segment lost 2 bases and the J segment 6 bases; nucleotides outside the gene matches: 9. The PCR had 60 Vbeta and 13 Jbeta primers. Repertoires were generated with immunoSEQ multiplex PCR, while TCRdb's copy carries only in-frame clones and drops some. Among 150,000 to 200,000 clones, about four fifths were seen once, and the ten largest hold 7%. Of note for this clone: The antigen remains undetermined.

This chain links TRBV7-9 with TRBJ1-4; 10 bases are shared with TRBD1. Sequenced input: PBMCs. The sequence was collected from a young woman in good health and CMV-seropositive. Written as DNA, the CDR3 is TGTGCCAGCAGCTTAAGACAGGGGGCCAATTTGGATGAAAAACTGTTTTTT. Translation: CASSLRQGANLDEKLFF.